This T cell receptor beta chain appears in the sequencing data of a study of patients and donors after allogeneic stem cell transplantation. TCRdb re-derived calls from the RT-PCR reads in MiXCR, one entry per CDR3 protein. This sample carries 12,000 or so distinct CDR3 sequences, around 25% of them seen once, and the ten largest clones take approximately 55%. Per germline, CDR1 SGHAT and CDR2 FQDESV (reference sequence). The CDR3 spans 17 residues. V was clipped by 5 bases and J by 0 bases, with 18 bases between them. The clonotype originates from a human donor who was either an allogeneic HSCT recipient or a stem cell or donor lymphocyte infusion donor (not recorded which). It is not recorded whose cells these are; they may come from a transplant donor. The V gene is TRBV11-1, the J gene TRBJ2-3, with D perhaps TRBD2 (5 bases). The sequenced material came from blood, either unsorted or a sorted T cell fraction (not recorded which). DNA for the CDR3: TGTGCCAGCAGCCAAACGGTCGTGGGAGCTAGCACAGATACGCAGTATTTT. Amino acid sequence: CASSQTVVGASTDTQYF.